Given below is one TCR beta chain in context. The antigen it binds to is not known. One base away there is no much larger clone; base qualities are not given. The method was the immunoSEQ multiplex PCR assay. The TCRbeta CDR3 region and neighboring sequences were amplified from pancreatic genomic DNA and then sequenced. The original methods were these. Productive clonality and productive rearrangement counts were measured along with repertoire diversity, which was expressed as a mean normalized Shannon-Wiener index. The nonparametric Mann-Whitney U test was used to compare repertoire metrics between the control and chronic pancreatitis groups. Shared clonotypes were defined as CDR3beta sequences with identical amino acid composition and length across subjects. The table was pulled from immuneACCESS by TCRdb, which kept in-frame rearrangements only. Such tables lose some clones; where checked, under half of the loss comes from unresolved V genes, and the rest has no known cause. D and trimming come from the DNA, and the V and J calls and clone size come from that table. Counted in this sample were over 11,000 clones; roughly 70% of them appeared once. Of the sample, 14% is held by the ten largest clones.

This sample was included in a study of immune characteristics of hereditary and idiopathic chronic pancreatitis. Concerning the study at large: The study examined local immune cells and TCRbeta repertoires in the pancreas in hereditary and idiopathic chronic pancreatitis, using control pancreases from organ donors for comparison. TCRbeta sequencing covered about 5 control pancreases, under ten hereditary chronic pancreatitis pancreases and about 6 idiopathic chronic pancreatitis pancreases. The gDNA-based approach was selected because minimal in vitro experimental manipulation of pancreas-infiltrating T cells was involved. Points the paper makes about the study in general: Among 13 chronic pancreatitis patients, the number of productive TCR rearrangements showed a positive correlation with disease severity scores. Because patient tissue could only be obtained at the time of TPIAT, differences in disease duration may have influenced the immune findings. Differences in Vbeta-Jbeta gene family usage, including TRBV10, TRBV19, TRBV23 and TRBV5, were found between hereditary and idiopathic chronic pancreatitis. The study did not include chronic pancreatitis caused by alcohol use. Compared with controls, both chronic pancreatitis groups had significantly higher TCRbeta repertoire diversity and lower clonality.

The CDR3 has 14 amino acids, counting the end cysteine and phenylalanine. Just CDR3 DNA is preserved here, 42 bases in frame from base 1. CDR1 and CDR2 are read off the germline V gene (reference sequence) as SGHAT and FQDESV. V drops 5 bases and J drops 7 bases, leaving 15 bases in between. Pancreas tissue with chronic pancreatitis was obtained from patients having total pancreatectomy with islet autotransplantation (TPIAT). No known history of diabetes was present in the included chronic pancreatitis patients. For TCRbeta sequencing, genomic DNA was pulled straight from bulk pancreas tissue, skipping any T cell sorting. At two US centers, pancreas tissues from patients and organ donors were collected on a consecutive basis.

This receptor was identified in a human donor with chronic pancreatitis. Sequencing used pancreas tissue with hereditary chronic pancreatitis. The chain was built from TRBV11-1 and TRBJ2-1; the D gene is perhaps TRBD1, on 8 matching bases. The DNA is as follows: TGTGCCAGCAGCCAAGGACAGGGAGGGAATGAGCAGTTCTTC. The resulting protein is CASSQGQGGNEQFF.